The next 21 T cell receptor beta chains were all read from a single sample in a study of T cell responses to AZD1222 COVID-19 vaccine. Assay: immunoSEQ multiplex PCR; the TCRdb copy retains only in-frame clones and omits some. The sample consists of more than 40,000 clones, less than 95% of them appearing once. This specimen consisted of peripheral blood, obtained 28 days after the second AZD1222 dose. These receptor sequences come from an adult who received the AZD1222 COVID-19 vaccine.

The V gene is TRBV7-2, the J gene TRBJ2-7; 7 bases line up with TRBD2. Trimming cost V 1 base and J 2 bases; bases outside gene matches: 8. The CDR3 is 16 residues long. CDR1 is SGHTA, CDR2 FQGNSA, per germline. Written as DNA, the CDR3 is TGTGCCAGCAGCTTAGACGGCGGGGGTGTCCCCTACGAGCAGTACTTC. Encoded protein: CASSLDGGGVPYEQYF.

The rearrangement links TRBV7-9 to TRBJ1-4; D gene unclear. Germline CDR1 is SEHNR and CDR2 is FQNEAQ (reference sequence). The V and J ends lost 2 bases and 13 bases respectively, with 14 bases between them. This CDR3 comprises 13 residues. The CDR3 here is CASSLSVREGLFF. CDR3 in DNA: TGTGCCAGCAGCTTAAGCGTCCGGGAGGGACTGTTTTTT.

This chain uses TRBV5-6 with TRBJ2-1; 11 bases line up with TRBD2. CDR1 and CDR2 (germline): SGHDT, YYEEEE. Trimming removed 2 bases from V and 2 bases from J; junction bases left unmatched: 6. This CDR3 has 17 amino acids. The CDR3 sequence is CASSLIHSGGAYNEQFF. In DNA, the CDR3 is TGTGCCAGCAGCTTAATCCATAGCGGGGGGGCCTACAATGAGCAGTTCTTC.

CDR3 region: CASSQEGRGLYGYTF. CDR3 DNA: TGTGCCAGCAGCCAAGAGGGCAGGGGGCTTTATGGCTACACCTTC. The rearrangement joins TRBV3-1 (or the pseudogene TRBV3-2) to TRBJ1-2; 8 bases are a match to TRBD1. There are 15 residues in the CDR3. V was pared by 0 bases and J by 5 bases, with 5 bases of the junction left unmatched. Germline V lookup: CDR1 LGHDT, CDR2 YNNKEL (reference sequence).

V gene TRBV19 combines with J gene TRBJ2-1, with D possibly matching TRBD1 (8 bases). The V and J ends lost 6 bases and 2 bases respectively, with 14 bases between them. This CDR3 has 15 amino acids. Germline values: CDR1 LNHDA, CDR2 SQIVND (reference sequence). CDR3 sequence reads: CASSRQGTTYNEQFF. DNA for the CDR3: TGTGCCAGTAGCAGACAGGGGACTACCTACAATGAGCAGTTCTTC.

The chain couples TRBV9 to TRBJ2-7; a possible D gene is TRBD2 (7 bases). Germline V lookup: CDR1 SGDLS, CDR2 YYNGEE. The length of the CDR3 is 13 residues. Trimming left V 4 bases short and J 6 bases short, with 14 bases between. The CDR3 spells CASSPSGGLEQYF. The CDR3 DNA sequence: TGTGCCAGCAGCCCCTCCGGGGGGCTCGAGCAGTACTTC.

This chain links TRBV27 with TRBJ1-1, with D uncertain. This CDR3 contains 12 residues. V gave up 5 bases and J gave up 9 bases, with 13 bases separating them. The V gene's germline CDR1 is MNHEY and CDR2 SMNVEV (reference sequence). CDR3 coding DNA: TGTGCCAGCAGTATGCCCCCCCACCAAGCTTTCTTT. It translates to CASSMPPHQAFF.

CDR3 in amino acids: CATPHRGVNTEAFF. CDR3 DNA: TGTGCCACGCCCCACAGGGGGGTGAACACTGAAGCTTTCTTT. The chain combines TRBV24-1 with TRBJ1-1, with 8 positions matching TRBD1. The CDR3 covers 14 residues. CDR1 and CDR2 from the germline V gene are KGHDR and SFDVKD. Germline trimming cut 10 bases from V and 0 bases from J; bases unmatched to any gene: 6.

The chain combines TRBV5-1 with TRBJ2-7; possible D gene TRBD1, 6 bases. The CDR3 spans 15 residues. Trimming pared 4 bases from V and 0 bases from J, leaving 14 bases between. Germline values: CDR1 SGHRS, CDR2 YFSETQ. The DNA for the CDR3 is TGCGCCAGCAGCCCCGGACAGAGTAACTCCTACGAGCAGTACTTC. Its protein is CASSPGQSNSYEQYF.

V is TRBV11-2 and J is TRBJ1-3; the match to TRBD1 covers 8 bases. The CDR3 totals 17 residues. The germline V gene encodes CDR1 SGHAT and CDR2 FQNNGV. V dropped 4 bases and J dropped 0; count of bases not matched to a gene: 8. The CDR3 here is CASSSWTGQSSGNTIYF. For the CDR3, the DNA is TGTGCCAGCAGCTCTTGGACAGGGCAGAGCTCTGGAAACACCATATATTTT.

This chain uses TRBV21-1 with TRBJ1-2; the DNA was not used to check the table's D call, TRBD1. TRBV21-1 is classified as a pseudogene. This CDR3 has 16 residues. The CDR3 protein is CASSKNSDRSNYGYTF. The CDR3 region has the DNA TGTGCCAGCAGCAAAAATAGTGACAGGTCAAACTATGGCTACACCTTC.

Within the sample, this clone is large. The chain recombines TRBV3-1 (or the pseudogene TRBV3-2) with TRBJ2-7; D tentatively reads TRBD1 or TRBD2 (6 bases each). From germline, CDR1 is LGHDT and CDR2 YNNKEL (reference sequence). V gave up 0 bases and J gave up 3 bases, with 18 bases separating them. The CDR3 totals 17 residues. The CDR3 DNA follows: TGTGCCAGCAGCCAAGACGAAAGCGGCAGGGGAGGCTACGAGCAGTACTTC. Residues: CASSQDESGRGGYEQYF.

This chain joins TRBV11-2 and TRBJ1-2; D ambiguous. This CDR3 has 13 amino acids. The V and J ends lost 1 base and 13 bases respectively, with 16 bases between them. Per germline, CDR1 SGHAT and CDR2 FQNNGV. The DNA for the CDR3 is TGTGCCAGCAGCTTAGTAAAACAGTCTGAAGGCACCTTC. This translates into CASSLVKQSEGTF.

The J gene is TRBJ1-6, the V gene TRBV6-1; D is unresolved. The ends were cut back, 3 bases at V and 6 bases at J, with 6 bases in the middle. There are 13 residues in the CDR3. The germline gives CDR1 MNHNS, CDR2 SASEGT. For the CDR3, the DNA is TGTGCCAGCAGTGACAGCTCTAATTCACCCCTCCACTTT. Translation: CASSDSSNSPLHF.

This rearrangement joins TRBV19 to TRBJ1-2; a weak D match, TRBD1 (5 bases). The ends were cut back, 5 bases at V and 4 bases at J, with 17 bases in the middle. This CDR3 comprises 15 residues. Germline-derived CDR1 and CDR2 are LNHDA and SQIVND (reference sequence). The DNA of the CDR3 is TGTGCCAGTAGTGACCACAGGAAAGTTGGCTATGGCTACACCTTC. Translated: CASSDHRKVGYGYTF.

This clone was counted only a few times. The rearrangement joins TRBV5-6 to TRBJ1-2, with D unclear. CDR1 is SGHDT and CDR2 is YYEEEE in the germline V gene. This CDR3 has 11 amino acids. V lost 3 bases, J lost 4 bases, and 4 bases lay in between. CDR3 protein: CASSWSYGYTF. The CDR3 DNA follows: TGTGCCAGCAGCTGGAGCTATGGCTACACCTTC. Drawing the rest from reference TRBV5-6 and TRBJ1-2, the complete variable domain is DAGVTQSPTHLIKTRGQQVTLRCSPKSGHDTVSWYQQALGQGPQFIFQYYEEEERQRGNFPDRFSGHQFPNYSSELNVNALLLGDSALYLCASSWSYGYTFGSGTRLTVV.

The J gene is TRBJ2-2, the V gene TRBV3-1 (or the pseudogene TRBV3-2); TRBD1 is a possible D gene (5 bases). Trimming shortened V by 0 bases and J by 3 bases, and 14 bases separated the two germline ends. The CDR3 length is 17 residues. Germline CDR1 LGHDT, CDR2 YNNKEL (reference sequence). The CDR3 nucleotides are TGTGCCAGCAGCCAAGACCAGGACACGAGGCACACCGGGGAGCTGTTTTTT. It codes for CASSQDQDTRHTGELFF.

The rearrangement links TRBV5-1 to TRBJ1-1; possibly TRBD1 for D (5 bases). The V gene's germline CDR1 is SGHRS and CDR2 YFSETQ. The CDR3 extends over 17 amino acids. The ends were cut back, 6 bases at V and 0 bases at J, with 21 bases in the middle. CDR3 nucleotides: TGCGCCAGCACCTCGGGGGTTCGGTCGGACATGAACACTGAAGCTTTCTTT. Protein: CASTSGVRSDMNTEAFF.

The chain is built from TRBV21-1 and TRBJ2-7; the D call of TRBD1 is as the table states it, not checked on the DNA. TRBV21-1 constitutes a pseudogene. The CDR3 is 16 residues long. The DNA for the CDR3 is TGTGCCAGCAGCAATGCGGGCCCAGGGGATTTCTACGAGCAGTACTTC. Residues: CASSNAGPGDFYEQYF.

The count of this clone is one. V is TRBV12-3 or TRBV12-4 and J is TRBJ2-7; 8 nucleotides match TRBD1. Germline trimming cut 6 bases from V and 6 bases from J; bases unmatched to any gene: 7. This CDR3 contains 13 residues. For the CDR3, the DNA is TGTGCCAGCAGGGTAGGACAGGGAGGCGAGCAGTACTTC. Translated, it gives CASRVGQGGEQYF.

CDR3 residues: CASSSTVGYTF. The CDR3 region has the DNA TGTGCCAGCAGCTCTACGGTGGGCTACACCTTC. The rearrangement links TRBV5-4 to TRBJ1-2; D ambiguous. CDR1 is SGHNT, CDR2 YYREEE, per germline (reference sequence). Trimming took 3 bases from V and 8 from J, leaving 8 bases between them. The CDR3 sequence is 11 residues long.